A single sample is the source of the 12 T cell receptor beta chains below, sequenced in a study of Ad26.COV2.S vaccination and SARS-CoV-2 variants. This sample's treatment: some 20 received Ad26.COV2.S at low or high dose, single or two shots; about 5 received placebo; per-sample allocation not given. The samples date from day 63 after the first vaccine or placebo injection. Only in-frame clones appear in the TCRdb table, and some are missing; sequencing was by immunoSEQ multiplex PCR. The sample has about 400,000 clones; about 91% are singletons. Here the sequenced sample was peripheral blood, taken in a trial of Ad26.COV2.S vaccine versus placebo. Receptors originate from a person between 18 and 65 years old who received the Ad26.COV2.S COVID-19 vaccine or a placebo.

The rearrangement joins TRBV6-5 to TRBJ1-2; no firm D call. This CDR3 is built from 15 residues. The V gene lost 4 bases and the J gene lost 4 bases, with 16 bases spanning the gap. Germline V gene sequence: CDR1 MNHEY, CDR2 SVGAGI. CDR3 DNA: TGTGCCAGCAGTTCACGACTTGGGGTCAGCTATGGCTACACCTTC. This sequence encodes CASSSRLGVSYGYTF.

This chain connects TRBV11-2 to TRBJ2-1; maybe TRBD2 (5 bases). This CDR3 is built from 14 residues. Germline V gene sequence: CDR1 SGHAT, CDR2 FQNNGV. Trimming took off 8 bases at V and 5 bases at J, with 16 bases between the two ends. The CDR3 sequence is CASLTRVSNNEQFF. The CDR3 nucleotides are TGTGCCAGCCTAACGCGGGTCTCGAACAATGAGCAGTTCTTC.

The genes are TRBV6-2 or TRBV6-3 and TRBJ1-6; D is unclear. CDR3 length: 16 residues. The V and J ends lost 1 base and 0 bases respectively, with 7 bases between them. Germline CDR1 is MNHEY and CDR2 is SVGEGT. The CDR3 nucleotides are TGTGCCAGCAGTTACTGGCGGAGCTCCTATAATTCACCCCTCCACTTT. It translates to CASSYWRSSYNSPLHF.

The chain carries TRBV27 and TRBJ1-2; D gene uncertain. CDR1 and CDR2 from the germline V gene are MNHEY and SMNVEV (reference sequence). V gave up 2 bases and J gave up 7 bases, with 23 bases separating them. The CDR3 is 17 residues long. The chain's CDR3 is CASSLKMGRTSRIGYTF. The CDR3 coding sequence is TGTGCCAGCAGTTTAAAAATGGGCCGGACTTCCAGGATTGGCTACACCTTC.

The chain employs TRBV28 and TRBJ1-2; D is uncertain. The CDR3 is 13 amino acids. V was cut by 6 bases and J by 3 bases, with 11 bases left in between. Germline assignment: CDR1 MDHEN and CDR2 SYDVKM. In DNA form, the CDR3 reads TGTGCCAGCAGCCTCCGGGTCGACTATGGCTACACCTTC. Amino acids: CASSLRVDYGYTF.

The chain uses TRBV15 and TRBJ2-7; no firm D call. Germline assignment: CDR1 LNHNV and CDR2 YYDKDF (reference sequence). Trimming took 1 base from V and 3 from J, leaving 10 bases between them. This CDR3 comprises 14 residues. CDR3: CATSRGDQSYEQYF. The CDR3 DNA sequence: TGTGCCACCAGCAGAGGTGACCAGAGCTACGAGCAGTACTTC.

The chain joins TRBV15 to TRBJ2-2; D unresolved. Trimming pared 0 bases from V and 5 bases from J, leaving 10 bases between. The CDR3 has 15 residues. CDR1 LNHNV and CDR2 YYDKDF come from the germline V gene (reference sequence). This CDR3 reads CATSRDVRQTGELFF. CDR3 nucleotide sequence: TGTGCCACCAGCAGAGATGTGAGGCAAACCGGGGAGCTGTTTTTT.

The chain links TRBV3-1 (or the pseudogene TRBV3-2) to TRBJ1-1; possibly TRBD1 for D (5 bases). V was pared by 2 bases and J by 8 bases, with 6 bases between. This CDR3 has 11 amino acids. In germline, CDR1 is LGHDT, CDR2 YNNKEL (reference sequence). The CDR3 nucleotides are TGTGCCAGCAGCCAAAACAGGGAAGCTTTCTTT. Translating gives CASSQNREAFF.

This clone was counted a single time. The V gene is TRBV19, the J gene TRBJ1-5, with 10 bases lining up with TRBD1. This CDR3 is 15 amino acids long. Trimming cost V 7 bases and J 4 bases; bases outside gene matches: 7. Germline loops: CDR1 LNHDA, CDR2 SQIVND (reference sequence). In nucleotides, the CDR3 is TGTGCCAGTACCCCGACAGGGGGCGGAAATCAGCCCCAGCATTTT. It codes for CASTPTGGGNQPQHF.

V gene TRBV2 combines with J gene TRBJ1-2, with D possibly being TRBD1 (5 bases). The length of the CDR3 is 11 residues. Per germline, CDR1 SNHLY and CDR2 FYNNEI. The V end was cut by 6 bases, the J end by 11 bases, with 13 bases between. CDR3 in DNA: TGTGCCAGCAGCCGGGACTTGATTTACACCTTC. Protein sequence: CASSRDLIYTF.

This rearrangement joins TRBV28 to TRBJ1-2, with D hard to call. V lost 5 bases to trimming and J lost 8 bases, with 15 bases between them. In germline, CDR1 is MDHEN, CDR2 SYDVKM. The CDR3 loop spans 13 amino acids. CDR3 coding DNA: TGTGCCAGCAGTCAAGTGGCTAACCGGGGCTACACCTTC. This translates into CASSQVANRGYTF.

CDR3 amino acids: CASSQEGFGELFF. DNA for the CDR3: TGCGCCAGCAGCCAAGAGGGTTTCGGGGAGCTGTTTTTT. This chain connects TRBV4-1 to TRBJ2-2; no clear D gene. Trimming removed 0 bases at V and 7 bases at J, with 6 bases between. The length of the CDR3 is 13 residues. Germline CDR1 MGHRA, CDR2 YSYEKL.